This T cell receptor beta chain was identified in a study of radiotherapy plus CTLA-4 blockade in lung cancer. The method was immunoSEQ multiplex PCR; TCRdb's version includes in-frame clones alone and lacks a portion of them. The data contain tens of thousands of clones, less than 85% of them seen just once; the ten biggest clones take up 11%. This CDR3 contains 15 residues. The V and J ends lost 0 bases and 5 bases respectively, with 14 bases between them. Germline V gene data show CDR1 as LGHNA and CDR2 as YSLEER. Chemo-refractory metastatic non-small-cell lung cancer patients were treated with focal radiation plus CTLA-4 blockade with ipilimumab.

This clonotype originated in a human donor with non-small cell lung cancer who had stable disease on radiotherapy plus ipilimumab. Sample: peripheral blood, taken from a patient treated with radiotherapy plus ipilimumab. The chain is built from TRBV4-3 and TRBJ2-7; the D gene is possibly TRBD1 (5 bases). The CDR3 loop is CASSQDEAGKNEQYF. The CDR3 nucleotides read TGCGCCAGCAGCCAAGATGAGGCAGGGAAAAACGAGCAGTACTTC.